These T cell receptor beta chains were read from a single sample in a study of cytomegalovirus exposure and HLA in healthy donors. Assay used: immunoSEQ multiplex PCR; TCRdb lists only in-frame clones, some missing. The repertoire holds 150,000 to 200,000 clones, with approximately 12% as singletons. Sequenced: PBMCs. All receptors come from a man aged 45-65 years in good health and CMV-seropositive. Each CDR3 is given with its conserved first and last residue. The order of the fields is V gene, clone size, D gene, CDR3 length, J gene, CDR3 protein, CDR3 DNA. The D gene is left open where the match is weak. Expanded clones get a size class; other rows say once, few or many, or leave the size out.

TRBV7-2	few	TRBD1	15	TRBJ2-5	CASSLVAGGGETQYF	TGTGCCAGCAGCTTAGTTGCAGGGGGTGGAGAGACCCAGTACTTC
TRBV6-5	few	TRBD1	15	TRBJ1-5	CASSPGQGGNQPQHF	TGTGCCAGCAGTCCCGGACAGGGAGGCAATCAGCCCCAGCATTTT
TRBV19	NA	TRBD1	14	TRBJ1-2	CASSNEGGIHGYTF	TGTGCCAGTAGTAATGAAGGGGGCATACATGGCTACACCTTC
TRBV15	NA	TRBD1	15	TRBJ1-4	CATSRVQGVWEKLFF	TGTGCCACCAGCAGAGTACAGGGGGTGTGGGAAAAACTGTTTTTT
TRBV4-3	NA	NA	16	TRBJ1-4	CASSQELMAANEKLFF	TGCGCCAGCAGCCAAGAATTAATGGCAGCTAATGAAAAACTGTTTTTT
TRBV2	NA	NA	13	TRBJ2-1	CASRGRSYNEQFF	TGTGCCAGCAGGGGCCGCTCCTACAATGAGCAGTTCTTC
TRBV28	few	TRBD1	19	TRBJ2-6	CASSTRTGTVTSGANVLTF	TGTGCCAGCAGCACCCGGACCGGGACAGTGACCTCGGGGGCCAACGTCCTGACTTTC
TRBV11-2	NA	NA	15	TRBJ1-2	CASSFYSSPNYGYTF	TGTGCCAGCAGCTTTTACAGTTCCCCTAACTATGGCTACACCTTC
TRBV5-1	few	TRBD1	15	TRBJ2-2	CASSSRTGNTGELFF	TGCGCCAGCAGCTCCAGGACAGGGAACACCGGGGAGCTGTTTTTT
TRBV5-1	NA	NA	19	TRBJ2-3	CASSRLGGGQNPPTDTQYF	TGCGCCAGCAGCCGGTTGGGGGGGGGCCAAAACCCCCCCACAGATACGCAGTATTTT
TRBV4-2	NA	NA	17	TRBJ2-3	CASSQEGGGAGTDTQYF	TGTGCCAGCAGCCAAGAAGGGGGAGGGGCGGGCACAGATACGCAGTATTTT
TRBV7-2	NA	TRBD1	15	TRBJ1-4	CASSPGTGAGEKLFF	TGTGCCAGCAGTCCCGGGACAGGGGCGGGCGAAAAACTGTTTTTT
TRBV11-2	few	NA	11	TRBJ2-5	CASTTGETQYF	TGTGCCAGCACGACCGGGGAGACCCAGTACTTC
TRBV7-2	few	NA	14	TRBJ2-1	CASSLARGMDEQFF	TGTGCCAGCAGCTTAGCGCGGGGCATGGATGAGCAGTTCTTC
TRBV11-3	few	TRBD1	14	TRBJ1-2	CASSSGTGGGGYTF	TGTGCCAGCAGCTCCGGGACAGGGGGAGGTGGCTACACCTTC
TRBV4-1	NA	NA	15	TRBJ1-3	CASSQDWGVGNTIYF	TGCGCCAGCAGCCAAGATTGGGGCGTAGGAAACACCATATATTTT
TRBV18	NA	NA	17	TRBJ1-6	CASSPGFRNSDNSPLHF	TGTGCCAGCTCACCAGGTTTCAGGAATTCCGATAATTCACCCCTCCACTTT
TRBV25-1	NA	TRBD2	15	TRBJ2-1	CASSTSGGAGNEQFF	TGTGCCAGCTCTACTAGCGGGGGGGCGGGGAATGAGCAGTTCTTC
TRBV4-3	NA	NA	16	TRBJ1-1	CASSRQPRGVDTEAFF	TGCGCCAGCAGCCGCCAACCCAGGGGTGTAGACACTGAAGCTTTCTTT
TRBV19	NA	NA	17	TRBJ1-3	CASSMPRAGEQGNTIYF	TGTGCCAGTAGTATGCCCCGGGCAGGGGAACAAGGAAACACCATATATTTT
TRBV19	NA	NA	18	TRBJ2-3	CASSTEEPGYSLTDTQYF	TGTGCCAGTAGTACGGAGGAGCCAGGATATTCCCTCACAGATACGCAGTATTTT
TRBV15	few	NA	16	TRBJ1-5	CATSRDWEESNQPQHF	TGTGCCACCAGCAGAGATTGGGAGGAAAGCAATCAGCCCCAGCATTTT
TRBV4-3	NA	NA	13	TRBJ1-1	CASSQDWASGAFF	TGCGCCAGCAGCCAAGATTGGGCGTCTGGAGCTTTCTTT
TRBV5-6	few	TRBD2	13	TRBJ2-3	CASGTSGVDTQYF	TGTGCCAGTGGGACTAGCGGGGTAGATACGCAGTATTTT
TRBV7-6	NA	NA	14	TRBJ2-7	CASSLSGAHYEQYF	TGTGCCAGCAGCTTATCAGGGGCCCACTACGAGCAGTACTTC
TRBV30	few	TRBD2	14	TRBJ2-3	CACSVSGGADTQYF	TGTGCCTGCTCGGTGTCCGGGGGGGCCGACACGCAGTATTTT
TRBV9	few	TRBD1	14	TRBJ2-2	CASSANRGQGELFF	TGTGCCAGCAGCGCAAACAGGGGTCAAGGGGAGCTGTTTTTT
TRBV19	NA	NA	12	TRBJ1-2	CASSISVYGYTF	TGTGCCAGTAGTATTTCGGTATATGGCTACACCTTC
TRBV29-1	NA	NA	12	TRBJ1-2	CSVSGLGYGYTF	TGCAGCGTTTCGGGGTTGGGCTATGGCTACACCTTC
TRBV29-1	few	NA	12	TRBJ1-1	CSVAGEGTEAFF	TGCAGCGTTGCCGGGGAGGGGACTGAAGCTTTCTTT
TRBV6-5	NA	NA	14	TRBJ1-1	CASSYGGVKAEAFF	TGTGCCAGCAGTTACGGGGGCGTTAAGGCTGAAGCTTTCTTT
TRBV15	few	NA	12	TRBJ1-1	CATSTVGGVLFF	TGTGCCACCAGCACCGTCGGGGGGGTTCTCTTCTTT
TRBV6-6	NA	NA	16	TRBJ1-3	CASSYSTGTNGNTIYF	TGTGCCAGCAGTTACTCCACAGGGACCAATGGAAACACCATATATTTT
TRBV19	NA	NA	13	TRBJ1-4	CASSIVESGKLFF	TGTGCCAGTAGTATTGTGGAGAGCGGAAAACTGTTTTTT
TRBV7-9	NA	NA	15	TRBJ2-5	CASSLASPGRETQYF	TGTGCCAGCAGCTTAGCCTCGCCAGGGAGGGAGACCCAGTACTTC
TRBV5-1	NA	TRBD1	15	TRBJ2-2	CASSPGDSRTGELFF	TGCGCCAGCAGCCCTGGGGACAGCCGCACCGGGGAGCTGTTTTTT
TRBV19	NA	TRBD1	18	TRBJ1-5	CASSARTGGISRDQPQHF	TGTGCCAGTAGTGCCCGGACAGGGGGCATCTCTCGGGATCAGCCCCAGCATTTT
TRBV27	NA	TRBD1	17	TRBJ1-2	CASSPPGQGRSNYGYTF	TGTGCCAGCAGTCCCCCGGGACAGGGAAGATCTAACTATGGCTACACCTTC
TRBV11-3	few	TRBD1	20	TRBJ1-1	CASSLAGRRMMAGTGARAFF	TGTGCCAGCAGCTTAGCGGGTCGAAGGATGATGGCCGGGACAGGGGCTCGTGCTTTCTTT
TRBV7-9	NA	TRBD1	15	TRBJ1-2	CASSYSGTGNYGYTF	TGTGCCAGCAGCTATTCCGGGACAGGGAACTATGGCTACACCTTC
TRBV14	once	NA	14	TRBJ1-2	CASSQVQGGNGYTF	TGTGCCAGCAGCCAAGTTCAGGGTGGTAATGGCTACACCTTC